These T cell receptor beta chains were read from a single sample in a study of cytomegalovirus exposure and HLA in healthy donors. The data were produced by immunoSEQ multiplex PCR, yet TCRdb's version contains in-frame clones alone and is incomplete. The data show 130,000 to 150,000 clones, roughly 80% seen once. Specimen: PBMCs. These receptors all come from a man aged 40-55 years in good health and CMV-seropositive. Both conserved end residues are part of each CDR3. D genes are given only for firm matches. Rows give clone size only sometimes, using once, few, many, or a class for an expanded clone.

j_call d_call clone_size v_call cdr3_length cdr3_aa cdr3_nt
TRBJ1-4 TRBD1 once TRBV7-2 13 CASSRGTAEKLFF TGTGCCAGCAGCCGAGGGACAGCTGAAAAACTGTTTTTT
TRBJ2-1 TRBD2 few TRBV7-9 16 CASSDPSGGAINEQFF TGTGCCAGCAGCGATCCTAGCGGGGGGGCTATCAATGAGCAGTTCTTC
TRBJ2-2 TRBD2 . TRBV15 13 CATSRGGSGELFF TGTGCCACCAGCAGGGGGGGGTCCGGGGAGCTGTTTTTT
TRBJ2-7 . . TRBV7-8 13 CASTSHLNYEQYF TGTGCCAGCACTTCCCACTTAAATTACGAGCAGTACTTC
TRBJ2-5 TRBD1 . TRBV6-5 15 CASSKLGQSQETQYF TGTGCCAGCAGTAAACTGGGACAGTCACAAGAGACCCAGTACTTC
TRBJ2-5 TRBD2 . TRBV4-2 15 CASSQLAGGPETQYF TGTGCCAGCAGCCAACTAGCGGGGGGGCCGGAGACCCAGTACTTC
TRBJ2-7 TRBD1 . TRBV29-1 13 CSVDSGTEYEQYF TGCAGCGTTGATTCCGGGACAGAATACGAGCAGTACTTC
TRBJ1-1 TRBD1 . TRBV28 16 CASSWGDRGLNTEAFF TGTGCCAGCAGCTGGGGGGACAGGGGCTTAAACACTGAAGCTTTCTTT
TRBJ1-1 . . TRBV19 15 CASSSGARVSSEAFF TGTGCCAGTAGTTCAGGGGCTCGGGTTTCTTCTGAAGCTTTCTTT
TRBJ1-1 . . TRBV30 12 CAWMRTVTEAFF TGTGCCTGGATGCGGACAGTGACTGAAGCTTTCTTT
TRBJ2-7 . . TRBV5-4 14 CASSFLDNSYEQYF TGTGCCAGCAGCTTTCTCGACAACTCCTACGAGCAGTACTTC
TRBJ2-3 . . TRBV29-1 15 CSVCESSSSTDTQYF TGCAGCGTTTGCGAGTCTTCCTCTAGCACAGATACGCAGTATTTT
TRBJ1-2 . many TRBV6-5 12 CASTETGYGYTF TGTGCCAGCACCGAAACTGGCTATGGCTACACCTTC
TRBJ1-1 TRBD1 . TRBV7-2 17 CASSLRAGGVLSTEAFF TGTGCCAGCAGCTTAAGGGCAGGGGGCGTCCTGAGCACTGAAGCTTTCTTT
TRBJ1-5 . . TRBV6-6 16 CASSYYSRGPNQPQHF TGTGCCAGCAGTTATTACAGCAGGGGACCAAATCAGCCCCAGCATTTT
TRBJ2-3 TRBD1 . TRBV19 12 CASSTGGDTQYF TGTGCCAGTTCCACAGGGGGAGATACGCAGTATTTT
TRBJ2-7 . . TRBV5-1 14 CASSLQGPPYEQYF TGCGCCAGCAGCTTACAGGGCCCTCCCTACGAGCAGTACTTC
TRBJ2-5 . . TRBV4-1 15 CASSPRGGFGETQYF TGCGCCAGCAGCCCTCGTGGGGGCTTCGGGGAGACCCAGTACTTC
TRBJ1-1 . . TRBV29-1 13 CSVLGGRGIEAFF TGCAGCGTCCTGGGCGGAAGAGGGATTGAAGCTTTCTTT
TRBJ2-5 . few TRBV18 15 CASSPLSRDQETQYF TGTGCCAGCTCACCCCTAAGTAGAGATCAAGAGACCCAGTACTTC
TRBJ2-3 . once TRBV5-1 14 CASSFSGVTDTQYF TGCGCCAGCAGCTTTTCGGGAGTCACAGATACGCAGTATTTT
TRBJ2-7 TRBD1 . TRBV4-2 19 CASSQAWSTGTGVFYEQYF TGTGCCAGCAGCCAAGCGTGGAGCACCGGGACAGGGGTTTTTTACGAGCAGTACTTC
TRBJ2-5 TRBD2 . TRBV5-6 13 CASSLREGETQYF TGTGCCAGCAGCTTGAGGGAGGGAGAGACCCAGTACTTC
TRBJ1-2 . . TRBV11-2 13 CASSTRRGNGYTF TGTGCCAGCAGCACCAGGCGGGGCAATGGCTACACCTTC
TRBJ1-2 . . TRBV7-9 12 CASSSGDYGYTF TGTGCCAGCAGCTCAGGGGACTATGGCTACACCTTC
TRBJ2-1 . . TRBV14 16 CASSPHGGTPYNEQFF TGTGCCAGCAGCCCCCATGGAGGGACTCCTTACAATGAGCAGTTCTTC
TRBJ1-5 . . TRBV11-2 13 CASSLFTNQPQHF TGTGCCAGCAGCCTTTTTACTAATCAGCCCCAGCATTTT
TRBJ2-7 . . TRBV1 19 CTSSREGQGTPPSYYEQYF TGCACCAGCAGCCGGGAGGGACAGGGCACTCCCCCCTCCTATTACGAGCAGTACTTC
TRBJ2-1 TRBD2 . TRBV10-3 17 CAISPSSGRAVVNEQFF TGTGCCATCAGTCCATCTAGCGGGAGGGCCGTTGTGAATGAGCAGTTCTTC
TRBJ1-1 TRBD1 few TRBV5-6 17 CASSPRGTGGMNTEAFF TGTGCCAGCAGCCCAAGGGGGACAGGGGGCATGAACACTGAAGCTTTCTTT
TRBJ1-2 . . TRBV7-9 13 CASSFLSGDGYTF TGTGCCAGCAGCTTTCTTTCAGGGGATGGCTACACCTTC
TRBJ2-3 TRBD2 . TRBV5-4 18 CASSLEQRGGPSTDTQYF TGTGCCAGCAGCTTGGAACAGCGGGGGGGCCCTAGCACAGATACGCAGTATTTT
TRBJ2-2 . once TRBV7-2 15 CASSAPGINTGELFF TGTGCCAGCAGCGCCCCCGGGATCAACACCGGGGAGCTGTTTTTT
TRBJ2-7 TRBD1 . TRBV5-1 14 CASSTGQGSYEQYF TGCGCCAGCAGCACCGGACAGGGCTCCTACGAGCAGTACTTC
TRBJ2-5 . . TRBV19 16 CASSISGRGGIETQYF TGTGCCAGTAGTATATCGGGCAGGGGCGGTATCGAGACCCAGTACTTC
TRBJ2-3 TRBD1 few TRBV5-1 14 CASSSGTGADTQYF TGCGCCAGCAGCTCCGGGACAGGGGCAGATACGCAGTATTTT
TRBJ1-1 . few TRBV5-1 14 CASSLSGADTEAFF TGCGCCAGCAGCTTGTCAGGGGCTGACACTGAAGCTTTCTTT
TRBJ2-5 TRBD2 . TRBV19 17 CASSIGLAGVSRETQYF TGTGCCAGTAGTATTGGACTAGCGGGAGTAAGCCGAGAGACCCAGTACTTC
TRBJ2-7 TRBD1 . TRBV7-9 14 CASSLGQGANEQYF TGTGCCAGCAGCTTAGGACAGGGGGCCAACGAGCAGTACTTC
TRBJ1-1 . . TRBV15 13 CATSRDLGAEAFF TGTGCCACCAGCAGAGATCTGGGCGCTGAAGCTTTCTTT
TRBJ2-3 . . TRBV11-2 13 CASSTGSPDTQYF TGTGCCAGCAGCACGGGGAGTCCAGATACGCAGTATTTT
TRBJ2-1 TRBD2 . TRBV4-2 17 CASSLRLAGGRINEQFF TGTGCCAGCAGCCTGAGACTAGCGGGGGGGCGAATCAATGAGCAGTTCTTC
TRBJ1-2 . . TRBV30 15 CAWTRRGAVSYGYTF TGTGCCTGGACCCGACGGGGGGCCGTCAGCTATGGCTACACCTTC
TRBJ2-5 TRBD2 . TRBV29-1 15 CSVGGSGGHGETQYF TGCAGCGTTGGGGGTAGCGGGGGGCATGGGGAGACCCAGTACTTC
TRBJ1-1 TRBD1 . TRBV7-2 15 CASSLEGQFGTEAFF TGTGCCAGCAGCTTAGAGGGACAGTTCGGCACTGAAGCTTTCTTT
TRBJ2-1 . . TRBV6-5 14 CASSLPYNGNEQFF TGTGCCAGCAGCCTCCCTTACAATGGTAATGAGCAGTTCTTC
TRBJ1-1 . . TRBV19 14 CASSINHRVTEAFF TGTGCCAGTAGTATAAACCACAGAGTCACTGAAGCTTTCTTT